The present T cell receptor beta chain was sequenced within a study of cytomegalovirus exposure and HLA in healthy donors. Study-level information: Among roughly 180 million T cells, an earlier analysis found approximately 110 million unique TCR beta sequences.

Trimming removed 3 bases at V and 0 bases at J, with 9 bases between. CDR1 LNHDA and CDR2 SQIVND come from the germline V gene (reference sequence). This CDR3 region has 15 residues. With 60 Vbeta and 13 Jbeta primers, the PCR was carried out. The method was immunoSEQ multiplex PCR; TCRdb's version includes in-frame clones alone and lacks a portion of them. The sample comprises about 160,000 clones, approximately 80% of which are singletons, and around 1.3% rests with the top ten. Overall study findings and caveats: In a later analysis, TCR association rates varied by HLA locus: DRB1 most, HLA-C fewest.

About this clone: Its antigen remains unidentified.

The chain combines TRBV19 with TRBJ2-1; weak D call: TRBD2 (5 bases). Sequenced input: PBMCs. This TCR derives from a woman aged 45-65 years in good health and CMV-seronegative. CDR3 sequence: CASSIATSSYNEQFF. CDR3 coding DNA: TGTGCCAGTAGTATCGCTACTAGCTCCTACAATGAGCAGTTCTTC. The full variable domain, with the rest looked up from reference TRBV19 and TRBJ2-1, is DGGITQSPKYLFRKEGQNVTLSCEQNLNHDAMYWYRQDPGQGLRLIYYSQIVNDFQKGDIAEGYSVSREKKESFPLTVTSAQKNPTAFYLCASSIATSSYNEQFFGPGTRLTVL.